Here is one TCR beta chain with its context. Its antigen is not known. The data derive from a study of response to subunit inactivated influenza vaccine. Broader study findings: Every seasonal influenza vaccination brings in few new T cells, the authors suggested.

TCRdb analysed the RT-PCR reads with MiXCR anew, one entry per CDR3 protein. The data contain hundreds of thousands of distinct CDR3 sequences, approximately 20% of them singletons. The CDR3 contains 14 residues. The V and J ends lost 0 bases and 5 bases respectively, with 9 bases between them. The germline CDR1 and CDR2 sequences are SGDLS and YYNGEE. The chain uses TRBV9 and TRBJ2-1; a weak D match, TRBD2 (5 bases). The sequence derives from a man aged 45 to 75 who received an inactivated influenza vaccine. Sequenced material: PBMCs from blood, taken less than 22 months after vaccination. This chain's CDR3 is CASSVGGNDNEQFF. The CDR3 coding sequence is TGTGCCAGCAGCGTAGGAGGGAACGACAATGAGCAGTTCTTC.